The clone carrying this T cell receptor (beta chain) occurred many times. This sample was taken from a study of tumor and adjacent non-tumor tissue in lung cancer. TCRbeta libraries were built with three rounds of nested PCR, modified from ARM-PCR. From the multiplex PCR reads, TCRdb called clonotypes with MiXCR, one entry per CDR3 protein. The sample has about 70,000 distinct CDR3 sequences, 73% seen once; the top ten hold roughly 28%. The CDR3 is made up of 15 amino acids. Looked up from germline, CDR1 is ENHRY and CDR2 is SYGVKD. V was shortened by 7 bases and J by 0 bases, with 10 bases between the two germline ends. The template was RNA from unsorted bulk tissue.

The source is a man aged 55 to 70 with non-small cell lung cancer. Sequencing was done on a sample of lung tumor tissue. The rearrangement uses TRBV10-3 and TRBJ2-6; no firm D call. CDR3 nucleotide sequence: TGTGCCATCACGGACGGAAGCTCTGGGGCCAACGTCCTGACTTTC. Its protein is CAITDGSSGANVLTF.